This TCR beta chain was found in a study of T cell responses to AZD1222 COVID-19 vaccine. On this clone: The antigen remains undetermined.

Study-wide results and caveats: Only a handful of people who got AZD1222 tested seropositive at baseline. Vaccine-related CD4 TCRs covered spike, predominating at 160-218 and 743-854. Donor demographics were predominantly white British with a female majority; clonal diversity may be underestimated. Two doses of AZD1222 preceded a rise in Spike-specific TCR breadth and depth.

V lost 3 bases, J lost 4 bases, and 16 bases lay in between. The CDR3 consists of 17 residues. Per germline, CDR1 LNHDA and CDR2 SQIVND (reference sequence). The protocol was immunoSEQ multiplex PCR, while the TCRdb copy is restricted to in-frame clones and leaves out a portion. The sample lists more than 150,000 clones, approximately 92% seen once, with about 10% in the top ten. This TCR was recovered from an adult in good health. The sample in question was peripheral blood, obtained on day 0 of AZD1222 vaccination. V and J are TRBV19 and TRBJ2-6, with D maybe TRBD2 (7 bases). CDR3 nucleotide sequence: TGTGCCAGTAGTATCGGGGGGCTATCGCGCGGGGCCAACGTCCTGACTTTC. This codes for CASSIGGLSRGANVLTF.